The clone carrying this T cell receptor (beta chain) was seen more than once but under ten times. Its antigen is not known. This record comes from a study of beta chain features in type 1 diabetes. Findings and limits, study-wide: Moderate yet significant TCRB CDR3 shortening was seen in Type 1 diabetes patients in all four CD4+ subsets.

The authors reverse transcribed all of the isolated RNA, so sequencing captured expressed TCRB transcripts. Assay: immunoSEQ multiplex PCR; the TCRdb copy retains only in-frame clones and omits some. The profile shows roughly 380,000 clones, 15% to 20% of them singletons. The CDR3 has 14 residues. Germline V gene data show CDR1 as SGHNT and CDR2 as YYREEE (reference sequence). Unmatched junction bases numbered 2, after V lost 1 base and J lost 2 bases. Sequenced input: naive CD4+ T cells from blood. V gene TRBV5-4 combines with J gene TRBJ2-5, with TRBD1 identical over 7 bases. This sequence originates from a woman in her late teens or twenties in good health. CDR3 sequence reads: CASSLWDRQETQYF. DNA of the CDR3: TGTGCCAGCAGCTTGTGGGACAGACAAGAGACCCAGTACTTC. Supplemented by reference TRBV5-4 and TRBJ2-5, the full variable domain reads ETGVTQSPTHLIKTRGQQVTLRCSSQSGHNTVSWYQQALGQGPQFIFQYYREEENGRGNFPPRFSGLQFPNYSSELNVNALELDDSALYLCASSLWDRQETQYFGPGTRLLVL.